Listed below are T cell receptor beta chains from one sample, sequenced in a study of cytomegalovirus exposure and HLA in healthy donors. The protocol was immunoSEQ multiplex PCR, while the TCRdb copy is restricted to in-frame clones and leaves out a portion. The table has over 80,000 clones, roughly 60% seen once; the top ten hold under 6%. Sequenced material: PBMCs. The receptors originated from a boy aged 10-17 years in good health and CMV-seropositive. Both conserved end residues are part of each CDR3. The D gene is left open where the match is weak. Clone size is not always given. Where it is, it says once, few, many or a class for expanded clones.

CDR3aa: CASSISTSSSDEQFF
CDR3nt: TGTGCCAGTAGTATTTCGACTAGCTCCAGCGATGAGCAGTTCTTC
j_gene: TRBJ2-1
v_gene: TRBV19
d_gene: TRBD2
abundance: -

CDR3aa: CASSIPGPRGTEAFF
CDR3nt: TGTGCCAGTAGTATTCCCGGTCCCCGGGGCACTGAAGCTTTCTTT
j_gene: TRBJ1-1
v_gene: TRBV19
d_gene: -
abundance: few

CDR3aa: CAWSDTPGESTEAFF
CDR3nt: TGTGCCTGGAGCGACACCCCAGGGGAGTCCACTGAAGCTTTCTTT
j_gene: TRBJ1-1
v_gene: TRBV30
d_gene: -
abundance: -

CDR3aa: CASSLGLNTDTQYF
CDR3nt: TGTGCCAGCAGCTTAGGTCTAAACACAGATACGCAGTATTTT
j_gene: TRBJ2-3
v_gene: TRBV7-3
d_gene: -
abundance: few

CDR3aa: CANRPRQGLSGYTF
CDR3nt: TGTGCCAACCGCCCGAGACAGGGTTTAAGTGGCTACACCTTC
j_gene: TRBJ1-2
v_gene: TRBV2
d_gene: TRBD1
abundance: -

CDR3aa: CASNLRGSEYMNTEAFF
CDR3nt: TGTGCCAGCAACCTGCGGGGCAGCGAATACATGAACACTGAAGCTTTCTTT
j_gene: TRBJ1-1
v_gene: TRBV5-6
d_gene: -
abundance: few

CDR3aa: CASSVEGQGTYEQYF
CDR3nt: TGTGCCAGCAGCGTAGAAGGACAGGGGACCTACGAGCAGTACTTC
j_gene: TRBJ2-7
v_gene: TRBV9
d_gene: TRBD1
abundance: -

CDR3aa: CASSPLTEESPLHF
CDR3nt: TGTGCCAGCAGCCCCTTGACAGAGGAGTCACCCCTCCACTTT
j_gene: TRBJ1-6
v_gene: TRBV9
d_gene: -
abundance: -

CDR3aa: CASSSSLNTEAFF
CDR3nt: TGTGCCAGCAGCTCTTCCTTGAACACTGAAGCTTTCTTT
j_gene: TRBJ1-1
v_gene: TRBV6-5
d_gene: -
abundance: once

CDR3aa: CASRGTGYGYTF
CDR3nt: TGCGCCAGCAGGGGGACAGGTTATGGCTACACCTTC
j_gene: TRBJ1-2
v_gene: TRBV5-1
d_gene: TRBD1
abundance: -

CDR3aa: CASSGQGIKGYTF
CDR3nt: TGTGCCAGCAGTGGACAGGGAATAAAGGGCTACACCTTC
j_gene: TRBJ1-2
v_gene: TRBV2
d_gene: TRBD1
abundance: few

CDR3aa: CASSLSIATGEAFF
CDR3nt: TGTGCCAGCAGTTTATCCATCGCGACAGGTGAAGCTTTCTTT
j_gene: TRBJ1-1
v_gene: TRBV27
d_gene: -
abundance: -

CDR3aa: CAWEGQGLHLGYGYPF
CDR3nt: TGTGCCTGGGAGGGACAGGGCCTCCACCTAGGCTATGGCTACCCCTTC
j_gene: TRBJ1-2
v_gene: TRBV30
d_gene: TRBD1
abundance: -

CDR3aa: CASSSSRGAETQYF
CDR3nt: TGTGCCAGCAGCTCCTCCCGGGGTGCGGAGACCCAGTACTTC
j_gene: TRBJ2-5
v_gene: TRBV11-3
d_gene: -
abundance: -

CDR3aa: CASSEGLAGEFSSYNEQLF
CDR3nt: TGTGCCAGCAGCGAGGGACTAGCGGGGGAGTTTAGCTCCTACAATGAGCAGCTCTTC
j_gene: TRBJ2-1
v_gene: TRBV9
d_gene: TRBD2
abundance: -

CDR3aa: CASSLAKQFTYEQYF
CDR3nt: TGTGCCAGCAGCTTGGCCAAACAGTTCACCTACGAGCAGTACTTC
j_gene: TRBJ2-7
v_gene: TRBV5-8
d_gene: -
abundance: -

CDR3aa: CATRGQLYGYTF
CDR3nt: TGTGCCACCAGGGGACAGCTCTATGGCTACACCTTC
j_gene: TRBJ1-2
v_gene: TRBV6-1
d_gene: TRBD1
abundance: once

CDR3aa: CASREETLDTEAFF
CDR3nt: TGTGCCAGCAGGGAGGAGACACTAGACACTGAAGCTTTCTTT
j_gene: TRBJ1-1
v_gene: TRBV6-5
d_gene: -
abundance: few

CDR3aa: CSVEPGQGKGYTF
CDR3nt: TGCAGCGTTGAACCGGGACAGGGCAAAGGCTACACCTTC
j_gene: TRBJ1-2
v_gene: TRBV29-1
d_gene: TRBD1
abundance: -

CDR3aa: CASSLSGEVQYF
CDR3nt: TGTGCCAGCAGTTTATCGGGGGAGGTGCAGTACTTC
j_gene: TRBJ2-7
v_gene: TRBV27
d_gene: -
abundance: once

CDR3aa: CAWSSDRGYNEQFF
CDR3nt: TGTGCCTGGAGCTCGGACAGGGGCTACAATGAGCAGTTCTTC
j_gene: TRBJ2-1
v_gene: TRBV30
d_gene: TRBD1
abundance: -

CDR3aa: CSVVGGYYGYTF
CDR3nt: TGCAGCGTTGTCGGCGGATACTATGGCTACACCTTC
j_gene: TRBJ1-2
v_gene: TRBV29-1
d_gene: -
abundance: -

CDR3aa: CASLVSGRQTQYF
CDR3nt: TGTGCCAGCCTCGTCTCTGGGAGGCAGACCCAGTACTTC
j_gene: TRBJ2-5
v_gene: TRBV7-9
d_gene: -
abundance: -

CDR3aa: CASSFRTDLNTEAFF
CDR3nt: TGCGCCAGCAGCTTCCGGACAGATTTGAACACTGAAGCTTTCTTT
j_gene: TRBJ1-1
v_gene: TRBV5-1
d_gene: -
abundance: -

CDR3aa: CAWRIVAGGLNYGYTF
CDR3nt: TGTGCCTGGAGGATAGTTGCAGGGGGCCTCAACTATGGCTACACCTTC
j_gene: TRBJ1-2
v_gene: TRBV30
d_gene: TRBD1
abundance: -

CDR3aa: CASRPGTSFYEQYF
CDR3nt: TGTGCCAGCAGGCCCGGGACATCTTTCTACGAGCAGTACTTC
j_gene: TRBJ2-7
v_gene: TRBV27
d_gene: -
abundance: once

CDR3aa: CTSSQSTGNEQFF
CDR3nt: TGCACCAGCAGCCAGTCGACTGGCAATGAGCAGTTCTTC
j_gene: TRBJ2-1
v_gene: TRBV1
d_gene: -
abundance: -

CDR3aa: CASSEAGSSYNEQFF
CDR3nt: TGTGCCAGCAGCGAGGCGGGTAGCTCCTACAATGAGCAGTTCTTC
j_gene: TRBJ2-1
v_gene: TRBV6-6
d_gene: -
abundance: -

CDR3aa: CASSYRGSAGNTIYF
CDR3nt: TGTGCCAGCAGTTACCGGGGGAGTGCTGGAAACACCATATATTTT
j_gene: TRBJ1-3
v_gene: TRBV6-5
d_gene: -
abundance: -

CDR3aa: CASSLARGRGGYGYTF
CDR3nt: TGTGCCAGCAGCTTAGCCAGGGGCAGGGGTGGCTATGGCTACACCTTC
j_gene: TRBJ1-2
v_gene: TRBV7-9
d_gene: -
abundance: -

CDR3aa: CASSQDMGGWQFF
CDR3nt: TGCGCCAGCAGCCAAGATATGGGAGGGTGGCAGTTCTTC
j_gene: TRBJ2-1
v_gene: TRBV4-3
d_gene: TRBD2
abundance: -

CDR3aa: CASSIDGTDDTEAFF
CDR3nt: TGTGCCAGTAGTATAGATGGGACAGACGACACTGAAGCTTTCTTT
j_gene: TRBJ1-1
v_gene: TRBV19
d_gene: TRBD1
abundance: -

CDR3aa: CASSIGTVGEKLFF
CDR3nt: TGTGCCAGTAGCATCGGGACAGTGGGAGAAAAACTGTTTTTT
j_gene: TRBJ1-4
v_gene: TRBV19
d_gene: TRBD1
abundance: -

CDR3aa: CASSLNRGSYEQYF
CDR3nt: TGTGCCAGCAGCTTGAACAGGGGTAGCTACGAGCAGTACTTC
j_gene: TRBJ2-7
v_gene: TRBV5-4
d_gene: TRBD1
abundance: -

CDR3aa: CASTPGGRLREQFF
CDR3nt: TGTGCCAGCACCCCCGGGGGGCGCCTTCGTGAGCAGTTCTTC
j_gene: TRBJ2-1
v_gene: TRBV6-1
d_gene: -
abundance: few

CDR3aa: CASSYSSNLNTEAFF
CDR3nt: TGTGCCAGCAGTTACTCGTCAAATCTGAACACTGAAGCTTTCTTT
j_gene: TRBJ1-1
v_gene: TRBV6-5
d_gene: -
abundance: -

CDR3aa: CASSPRDRGRITEAFF
CDR3nt: TGTGCCAGCAGCCCCCGGGACAGGGGCCGGATCACTGAAGCTTTCTTT
j_gene: TRBJ1-1
v_gene: TRBV7-9
d_gene: TRBD1
abundance: -

CDR3aa: CASSRLGGEQYF
CDR3nt: TGTGCCAGCAGCCGCTTGGGGGGCGAGCAGTACTTC
j_gene: TRBJ2-7
v_gene: TRBV6-5
d_gene: -
abundance: -

CDR3aa: CSVVAGPQETQYF
CDR3nt: TGCAGCGTTGTTGCAGGGCCGCAAGAGACCCAGTACTTC
j_gene: TRBJ2-5
v_gene: TRBV29-1
d_gene: -
abundance: -

CDR3aa: CASSPQGVGDTEAFF
CDR3nt: TGTGCCAGCTCACCTCAAGGAGTTGGTGACACTGAAGCTTTCTTT
j_gene: TRBJ1-1
v_gene: TRBV18
d_gene: -
abundance: few

CDR3aa: CASSQLPQPGQGNYGYTF
CDR3nt: TGCGCCAGCAGCCAGCTCCCCCAACCGGGACAGGGGAACTATGGCTACACCTTC
j_gene: TRBJ1-2
v_gene: TRBV4-1
d_gene: TRBD1
abundance: -

CDR3aa: CASSQELENEAFF
CDR3nt: TGCGCCAGCAGCCAGGAATTGGAGAATGAAGCTTTCTTT
j_gene: TRBJ1-1
v_gene: TRBV4-3
d_gene: -
abundance: few